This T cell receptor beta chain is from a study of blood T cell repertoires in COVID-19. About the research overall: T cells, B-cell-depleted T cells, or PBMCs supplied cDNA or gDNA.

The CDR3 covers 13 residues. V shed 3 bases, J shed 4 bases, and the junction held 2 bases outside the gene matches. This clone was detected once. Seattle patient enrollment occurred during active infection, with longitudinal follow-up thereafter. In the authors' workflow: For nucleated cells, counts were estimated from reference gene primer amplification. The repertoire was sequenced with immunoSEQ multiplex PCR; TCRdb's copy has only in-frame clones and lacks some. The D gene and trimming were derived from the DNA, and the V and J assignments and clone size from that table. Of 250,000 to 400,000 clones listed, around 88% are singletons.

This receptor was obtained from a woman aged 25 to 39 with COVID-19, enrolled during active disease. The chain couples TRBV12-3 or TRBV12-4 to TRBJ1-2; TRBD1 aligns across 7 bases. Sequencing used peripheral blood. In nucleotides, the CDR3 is TGTGCCAGCAGTTTGGGACAGCTCTATGGCTACACCTTC. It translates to CASSLGQLYGYTF.